This T cell receptor (beta chain) originates from a study of cytomegalovirus exposure and HLA in healthy donors. Overall study results and limits: For most TCR beta V segments, an earlier analysis put the productive rate at about 90% or about 30% of the time. Roughly uniform depth of sequencing across donors was assumed in presence/absence analyses. An analysis was carried out later, and it reportedly showed fewer N-insertions in an Asian-associated ancestry cluster than the approximately 660-donor mean.

Healthy donors of bone marrow made up the group. Concerning this clone itself: The antigen is undetermined.

CDR3 length: 13 amino acids. Trimming cost V 3 bases and J 6 bases, with 12 bases left between them. CDR1 and CDR2 (germline): SGHRS, YFSETQ. This PCR relied on a set of 60 Vbeta primers and 13 Jbeta primers. The assay was immunoSEQ multiplex PCR, and TCRdb's table has in-frame clones only and misses some. The sample includes tens of thousands of clones, 80% of them seen just once. The chain carries TRBV5-1 and TRBJ1-2, with D perhaps matching TRBD1 (6 bases). This TCR was recovered from a man aged 45 to 65 in good health and CMV-seropositive. Sequenced input: PBMCs. For the CDR3, the DNA is TGCGCCAGCAGCTCTATTAACAGGGATGGCTACACCTTC. Translation gives CASSSINRDGYTF.